Listed here are 2 T cell receptor beta chains from one sample, sequenced in a study of identical twins. Via MiXCR, TCRdb re-called the 5' RACE reads, giving one row per CDR3 protein. The sample has 1.5 million to 2 million distinct CDR3 sequences, less than 40% seen once; the top ten hold approximately 0.25%. Sequenced material: cord blood. These receptors were collected from a newborn girl in good health.

The chain recombines TRBV7-9 with TRBJ2-1, with TRBD2 matching over 9 bases. The DNA matches TRBJ2-7 better at its end, which makes the J call doubtful. Germline CDR1 is SEHNR and CDR2 is FQNEAQ (reference sequence). The CDR3 has 16 residues. Here the CDR3 DNA reads TGTGCCAGCAGCGTAGGAGCGGGAGGCTCCTACAATGAGCAGTACTTC. Translating gives CASSVGAGGSYNEQYF.

This clonotype was seen a few times. The J gene is TRBJ2-5, the V gene TRBV9, with 8 bases matching TRBD1. The junction had 11 bases not matched to a gene; V was cut back by 0 bases and J by 4 bases. Per the germline V gene, CDR1 is SGDLS and CDR2 is YYNGEE. The CDR3 is made up of 17 amino acids. CDR3 amino acids: CASSVGSQGAPIETQYF. The CDR3 nucleotides read TGTGCCAGCAGCGTAGGCTCCCAGGGGGCCCCAATAGAGACCCAGTACTTC.